Below are 27 T cell receptor beta chains sequenced from a single sample in a study of cytomegalovirus exposure and HLA in healthy donors (dated by TCRdb to about 2017). Libraries were made using the immunoSEQ multiplex PCR assay. TCRdb took this table from immuneACCESS and kept in-frame rearrangements with V and J called. Such tables lack part of the clones; where checked against another copy, unresolved V genes explain under half of the gap, and the rest is unexplained. A total of about 150,000 clones appear in this sample, roughly 86% of them only once. About 2.2% of the sample is held by the ten biggest clonotypes. Material for sequencing was PBMCs. The receptors were sampled from a human donor in good health.

The chain combines TRBV19 with TRBJ1-2; D is perhaps TRBD1 (5 bases). The germline V gene encodes CDR1 LNHDA and CDR2 SQIVND (reference sequence). V lost 0 bases and J lost 6, with 14 bases in between. This CDR3 has 15 residues. CDR3 protein: CASSIDLQGVDGYTF. The DNA of the CDR3 is TGTGCCAGTAGTATAGATCTGCAGGGCGTGGATGGCTACACCTTC.

This clone was found a few times. The V call is TRBV6-5, the J call TRBJ1-2; weak D call: TRBD1 (5 bases). V lost 2 bases and J lost 8, with 12 bases in between. Germline assignment: CDR1 MNHEY and CDR2 SVGAGI. This CDR3 has 13 amino acids. CDR3 residues: CASSYSRGEGYTF. CDR3 DNA sequence: TGTGCCAGCAGTTACAGTAGGGGCGAGGGCTACACCTTC.

The V gene is TRBV11-3, the J gene TRBJ2-1, with TRBD1 matching over 9 bases. After removal of 4 bases from V and 4 bases from J, the junction contained 2 bases not matched to a gene. Germline V lookup: CDR1 SGHNT, CDR2 YENEEA. The CDR3 has 14 residues. The CDR3 is CASSSGQGYNEQFF. CDR3 in DNA: TGTGCCAGCAGCTCCGGACAGGGGTACAATGAGCAGTTCTTC.

This clone occurred once. The CDR3 here is CATSREDRVNGYTF. CDR3 coding DNA: TGTGCCACCAGCAGGGAAGACAGGGTGAATGGCTACACCTTC. The chain is built from TRBV15 and TRBJ1-2; 7 bases map to TRBD1. The CDR3 spans 14 residues. V lost 3 bases to trimming and J lost 6 bases; unmatched junction nucleotides: 7. Germline V gene sequence: CDR1 LNHNV, CDR2 YYDKDF (reference sequence).

Only a few counts were recorded for this clone. V is TRBV18 and J is TRBJ1-2; 9 nucleotides agree with TRBD1. Germline values: CDR1 KGHSH, CDR2 LQKENI. Trimming cost V 4 bases and J 2 bases; bases outside gene matches: 5. This CDR3 has 15 residues. As DNA, the CDR3 is TGTGCCAGCTCACAGGGACAGGGTCCCAACTATGGCTACACCTTC. It yields the protein CASSQGQGPNYGYTF.

This rearrangement joins TRBV29-1 to TRBJ2-2, with D possibly matching TRBD2 (6 bases). CDR1 and CDR2 (germline): SQVTM, ANQGSEA. The CDR3 contains 12 residues. Trimming shortened V by 6 bases and J by 1 base, and 6 bases separated the two germline ends. The CDR3 loop reads CSVRENTGELFF. The CDR3 region has the DNA TGCAGCGTGCGGGAGAACACCGGGGAGCTGTTTTTT.

This chain uses TRBV6-5 with TRBJ2-5; D might be TRBD2 (6 bases). The CDR3 covers 15 residues. The V gene's germline CDR1 is MNHEY and CDR2 SVGAGI. V lost 6 bases, J lost 3 bases, and 17 bases lay in between. CDR3 region: CASRPVAVPKETQYF. Here the CDR3 DNA reads TGTGCCAGCAGACCAGTAGCGGTACCCAAAGAGACCCAGTACTTC.

This chain uses TRBV7-9 with TRBJ1-1; D ambiguous. V gave up 4 bases and J gave up 1 base, with 13 bases separating them. The CDR3 length is 15 residues. Germline CDR1 and CDR2: SEHNR and FQNEAQ (reference sequence). The CDR3 DNA reads TGTGCCAGCAGCTCAATCACCCTACCGAACACTGAAGCTTTCTTT. This codes for CASSSITLPNTEAFF.

The genes are TRBV7-9 and TRBJ2-7; no clear D gene. With 1 base removed from V and 2 bases from J, the gap between germline ends came to 18 bases. Germline V gives CDR1 SEHNR, CDR2 FQNEAQ (reference sequence). The CDR3 runs to 17 residues. The CDR3 bases are TGTGCCAGCAGCTTAGTGTCCCTGGCAGTTCCTGCCTACGAGCAGTACTTC. Translating gives CASSLVSLAVPAYEQYF.

The CDR3 sequence is CASSLSRTGYNEQFF. CDR3 bases: TGTGCCAGCAGCTTAAGCAGGACAGGATACAATGAGCAGTTCTTC. The chain recombines TRBV11-3 with TRBJ2-1; 7 bases are shared with TRBD1. Germline CDR1 is SGHNT and CDR2 is YENEEA. This CDR3 is built from 15 residues. Germline trimming cut 2 bases from V and 4 bases from J; bases unmatched to any gene: 5.

This clone was picked up one time. The chain carries TRBV6-5 and TRBJ2-7, with TRBD2 matching 10 bases. V was pared by 2 bases and J by 2 bases, with 3 bases of the junction left unmatched. This CDR3 comprises 15 residues. Germline V gives CDR1 MNHEY, CDR2 SVGAGI. CDR3 sequence: CASSYDSGRTYEQYF. The CDR3 DNA reads TGTGCCAGCAGTTACGATAGCGGGAGGACCTACGAGCAGTACTTC.

The chain combines TRBV30 with TRBJ2-1; TRBD2 matches at 13 bases. The CDR3 sequence is 15 residues long. The trim removed 5 bases at V and 8 bases at J, leaving 9 bases unmatched. Looked up from germline, CDR1 is GTSNPN and CDR2 is SVGIG (reference sequence). The CDR3 here is CAWVPGLAGTHEQFF. CDR3 in DNA: TGTGCCTGGGTCCCGGGACTAGCGGGAACCCATGAGCAGTTCTTC.

The chain couples TRBV7-2 to TRBJ1-3, with a possible D match to TRBD1 (5 bases). V lost 3 bases, J lost 0 bases, and 12 bases lay in between. CDR1 is SGHTA and CDR2 is FQGNSA in the germline V gene. CDR3 length: 16 amino acids. The CDR3 sequence: CASSLLGRDSGNTIYF. The CDR3 DNA is TGTGCCAGCAGCTTGCTGGGCAGGGACTCTGGAAACACCATATATTTT.

The V gene is TRBV5-6, the J gene TRBJ2-1, with D possibly being TRBD1 (6 bases). The CDR3 length is 14 residues. The ends were cut back, 3 bases at V and 3 bases at J, with 10 bases in the middle. Germline CDR1 SGHDT, CDR2 YYEEEE. CDR3: CASSSTGNYNEQFF. The CDR3 DNA sequence: TGTGCCAGCAGCTCAACAGGGAACTACAATGAGCAGTTCTTC. The entire variable domain, with the rest obtained from reference TRBV5-6 and TRBJ2-1, is as follows: DAGVTQSPTHLIKTRGQQVTLRCSPKSGHDTVSWYQQALGQGPQFIFQYYEEEERQRGNFPDRFSGHQFPNYSSELNVNALLLGDSALYLCASSSTGNYNEQFFGPGTRLTVL.

V gene TRBV18 combines with J gene TRBJ2-1; TRBD1 agrees at 7 bases. The CDR3 loop spans 15 amino acids. The trim removed 3 bases at V and 6 bases at J, leaving 8 bases unmatched. CDR1 is KGHSH and CDR2 is LQKENI in the germline V gene. CDR3 region: CASSPAQGVFNEQFF. The CDR3 region has the DNA TGTGCCAGCTCACCTGCGCAGGGGGTATTCAATGAGCAGTTCTTC.

In its sample, this clone was seen a few times. The DNA for the CDR3 is TGCAGCGTTGCAGGGGCAGATGGCTACACCTTC. Translation gives CSVAGADGYTF. This chain joins TRBV29-1 and TRBJ1-2; perhaps TRBD1 as D (6 bases). V was pared by 4 bases and J by 6 bases, with 9 bases between. Germline CDR1 SQVTM, CDR2 ANQGSEA. The CDR3 length is 11 residues.

The table lists this clone with a count of one. The genes are TRBV7-2 and TRBJ1-2; TRBD1 matches at 8 bases. Germline values: CDR1 SGHTA, CDR2 FQGNSA. V lost 0 bases and J lost 8; bases outside the gene matches: 5. This CDR3 comprises 14 residues. For the CDR3, the DNA is TGTGCCAGCAGCTTAGCGACAGGGGTGGAAGGCTACACCTTC. Translating gives CASSLATGVEGYTF. The variable domain in full, with the rest retrieved from reference TRBV7-2 and TRBJ1-2, is GAGVSQSPSNKVTEKGKDVELRCDPISGHTALYWYRQSLGQGLEFLIYFQGNSAPDKSGLPSDRFSAERTGGSVSTLTIQRTQQEDSAVYLCASSLATGVEGYTFGSGTRLTVV.

The genes are TRBV19 and TRBJ2-3, with D perhaps TRBD1 (6 bases). With 2 bases removed from V and 6 bases from J, the gap between germline ends came to 9 bases. This CDR3 has 13 residues. Germline V gene sequence: CDR1 LNHDA, CDR2 SQIVND (reference sequence). The CDR3 is CASSIQGSDTQYF. As DNA, the CDR3 is TGTGCCAGTAGTATACAGGGGTCTGATACGCAGTATTTT.

The chain is built from TRBV19 and TRBJ2-7; TRBD1 is a possible D gene (6 bases). Germline V gives CDR1 LNHDA, CDR2 SQIVND (reference sequence). The V end was cut by 7 bases, the J end by 7 bases, with 20 bases between. The CDR3 runs to 14 residues. The CDR3 spells CASKNTGSSLEQYF. CDR3 nucleotides: TGTGCCAGTAAAAATACAGGGTCTTCTCTGGAGCAGTACTTC.

The chain employs TRBV5-1 and TRBJ1-2, with 8 nucleotides matching TRBD1. Germline assignment: CDR1 SGHRS and CDR2 YFSETQ. The V and J ends lost 2 bases and 3 bases, in that order; junction bases with no gene match: 18. This CDR3 has 19 residues. Here the CDR3 DNA reads TGCGCCAGCAGCTTCTTAGGCGGTTTCGAGGACAGGGAATACTATGGCTACACCTTC. This codes for CASSFLGGFEDREYYGYTF.

This rearrangement joins TRBV29-1 to TRBJ2-1; 14 nucleotides agree with TRBD2. Per the germline V gene, CDR1 is SQVTM and CDR2 is ANQGSEA. The CDR3 loop spans 15 amino acids. Germline trimming cut 7 bases from V and 8 bases from J; bases unmatched to any gene: 10. CDR3 region: CSAPTSGGARDEQFF. In DNA form, the CDR3 reads TGCAGCGCCCCGACTAGCGGGGGGGCTAGGGATGAGCAGTTCTTC.

The V and J genes are TRBV5-4 and TRBJ2-1, with D tentatively TRBD2 (6 bases). The CDR3 extends over 14 amino acids. V was cut by 6 bases and J by 4 bases, with 14 bases left in between. CDR1 is SGHNT and CDR2 is YYREEE in the germline V gene (reference sequence). This CDR3 reads CASNKGLVYNEQFF. CDR3 sequence (DNA): TGTGCCAGCAATAAGGGACTGGTATACAATGAGCAGTTCTTC.

This clone is a singleton in its sample. J is TRBJ2-7 and V is TRBV7-2, with 9 bases lining up with TRBD2. Germline V gene lookup returns CDR1 SGHTA and CDR2 FQGNSA. The CDR3 runs to 17 residues. V gave up 1 base and J gave up 0 bases; unmatched junction bases: 7. The CDR3 reads CASSLELAGPSSYEQYF. CDR3 DNA: TGTGCCAGCAGCTTAGAGCTAGCGGGGCCAAGCTCCTACGAGCAGTACTTC.

This chain connects TRBV5-1 to TRBJ2-5, with TRBD2 identical over 11 bases. Trimming at V came to 5 bases and at J to 3 bases, leaving 15 bases not matched to a gene. Germline V lookup: CDR1 SGHRS, CDR2 YFSETQ. The length of the CDR3 is 18 residues. Written as DNA, the CDR3 is TGCGCCAGCAGAACCACTAGCGGGGGCGTACCAACGAAAGAGACCCAGTACTTC. Its translation: CASRTTSGGVPTKETQYF.

The chain employs TRBV5-8 and TRBJ2-6; D might be TRBD1 (5 bases). V was trimmed by 2 bases and J by 0 bases, leaving 9 bases between them. The CDR3 has 16 residues. Germline CDR1 reads SGHTS; CDR2 reads YDEGEE. The CDR3 nucleotides are TGTGCCAGCAGCTTCCAGGGTTACTCTGGGGCCAACGTCCTGACTTTC. Amino acids: CASSFQGYSGANVLTF.

The rearrangement uses TRBV7-8 and TRBJ2-2; D might be TRBD2 (7 bases). Germline V CDR1 and CDR2: SGHVS, FQNEAQ. The CDR3 totals 14 residues. V lost 5 bases and J 6 bases, leaving 13 bases between the germline ends. The DNA for the CDR3 is TGTGCCAGCAGCCCTAGGGGGGGTGCCGGGGAGCTGTTTTTT. This codes for CASSPRGGAGELFF.

The rearrangement links TRBV5-1 to TRBJ1-3, with D unresolved. Germline values: CDR1 SGHRS, CDR2 YFSETQ. CDR3 length equals 14 residues. Trimming took 3 bases from V and 0 from J, leaving 7 bases between them. In DNA, the CDR3 is TGCGCCAGCAGCTGGGAGGGCTCTGGAAACACCATATATTTT. Encoded protein: CASSWEGSGNTIYF.